This TCR beta chain was retrieved from a study of shared clonotypes between healthy human individuals. Study observations and caveats: Sequencing of the sorted subsets was shown by rarefaction to be incomplete despite large depth.

Positively selected for CCR7, the CD45RO-negative cells used as naive CD8 cells excluded terminally differentiated effector memory CD45RA+ cells. All of the donors resided in Nashville, Tennessee, and each was a Caucasian adult. Sequencing was at deep level. Several immunoSEQ 96-well plates shared each subset's DNA, each plate a replicate. Measured with immunoSEQ multiplex PCR; TCRdb has only the in-frame clones, and not every one. This sample has nearly 600,000 clones, with over 95% found just once. The table lists this clone with a few counts. Its specificity is unknown. Germline loops: CDR1 LNHDA, CDR2 SQIVND (reference sequence). Losses at the gene ends were 2 bases for V and 2 bases for J; bases not matched to a gene: 2. The CDR3 length is 14 residues.

The V call is TRBV19, the J call TRBJ1-1; the match to TRBD1 covers 7 bases. The sequence was obtained from a young woman in good health. Sequencing was performed on naive CD8+ T cells sorted from blood. CDR3 region: CASSIRDSNTEAFF. Here the CDR3 DNA reads TGTGCCAGTAGTATAAGGGACAGCAACACTGAAGCTTTCTTT.